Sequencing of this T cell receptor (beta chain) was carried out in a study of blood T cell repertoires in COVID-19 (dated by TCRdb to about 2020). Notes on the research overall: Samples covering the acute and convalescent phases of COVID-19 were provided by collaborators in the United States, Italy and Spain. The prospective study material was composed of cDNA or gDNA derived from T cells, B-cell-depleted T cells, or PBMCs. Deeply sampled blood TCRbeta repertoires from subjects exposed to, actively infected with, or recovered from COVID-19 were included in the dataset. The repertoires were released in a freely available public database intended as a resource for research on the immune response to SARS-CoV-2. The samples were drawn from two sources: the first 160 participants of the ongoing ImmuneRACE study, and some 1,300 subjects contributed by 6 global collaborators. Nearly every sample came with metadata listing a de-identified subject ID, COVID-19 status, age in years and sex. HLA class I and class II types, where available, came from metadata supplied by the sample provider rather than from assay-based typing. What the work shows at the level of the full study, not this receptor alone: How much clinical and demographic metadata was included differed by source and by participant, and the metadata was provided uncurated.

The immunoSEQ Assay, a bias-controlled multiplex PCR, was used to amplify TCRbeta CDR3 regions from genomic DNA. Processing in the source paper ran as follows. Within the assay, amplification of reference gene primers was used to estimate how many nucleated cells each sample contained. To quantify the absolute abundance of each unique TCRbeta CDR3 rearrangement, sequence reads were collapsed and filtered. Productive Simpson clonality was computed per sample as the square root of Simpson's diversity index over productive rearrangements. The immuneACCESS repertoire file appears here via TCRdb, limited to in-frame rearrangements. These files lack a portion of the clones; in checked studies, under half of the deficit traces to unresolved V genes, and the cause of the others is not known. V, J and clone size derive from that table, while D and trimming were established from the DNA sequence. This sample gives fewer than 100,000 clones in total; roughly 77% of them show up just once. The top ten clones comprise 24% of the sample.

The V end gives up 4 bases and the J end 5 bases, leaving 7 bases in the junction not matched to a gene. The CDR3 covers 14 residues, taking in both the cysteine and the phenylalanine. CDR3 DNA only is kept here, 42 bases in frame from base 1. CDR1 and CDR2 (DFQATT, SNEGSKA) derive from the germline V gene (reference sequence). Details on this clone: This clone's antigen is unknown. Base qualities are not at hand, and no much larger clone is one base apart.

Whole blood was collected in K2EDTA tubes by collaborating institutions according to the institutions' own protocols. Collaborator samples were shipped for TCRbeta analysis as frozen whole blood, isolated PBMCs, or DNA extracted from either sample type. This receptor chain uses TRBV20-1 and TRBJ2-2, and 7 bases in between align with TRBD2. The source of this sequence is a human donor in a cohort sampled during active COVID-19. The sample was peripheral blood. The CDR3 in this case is CSANDGSGTGELFF. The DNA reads TGCAGTGCTAATGATGGTAGCGGGACCGGGGAGCTGTTTTTT.